This T cell receptor beta chain was obtained from a study of cytomegalovirus exposure and HLA in healthy donors. Study background: Among the approximately 430 donors who were genotyped, about 86% fell in the genetic ancestry cluster that is associated with self-reported Caucasian donors.

PCR was performed using 60 Vbeta and 13 Jbeta primers. TCRdb keeps only in-frame clones here, not all; method: immunoSEQ multiplex PCR. Of roughly 180,000 clones listed, about 68% are singletons. The source material was PBMCs. This TCR came from a female donor in good health and CMV-seronegative.

This CDR3 reads CASSRGTSGLYEQYF. The CDR3 nucleotides are TGTGCCAGCAGCCGGGGGACTAGCGGCCTCTACGAGCAGTACTTC. The chain recombines TRBV6-5 with TRBJ2-7, with TRBD2 matching over 11 bases. The CDR3 sequence is 15 residues long. Germline CDR1 is MNHEY and CDR2 is SVGAGI. V was pared by 6 bases and J by 3 bases, with 7 bases of the junction left unmatched.